This T cell receptor beta chain emerged from a study of blood T cell repertoires in COVID-19. Study at large: COVID-19 samples collected from the United States, Italy and Spain covered acute and convalescent phases. T cells, B-cell-depleted T cells, or PBMCs supplied cDNA or gDNA.

Source study methods: Nucleated cell counts were estimated from reference gene primer amplification. Repertoires were generated with immunoSEQ multiplex PCR, while TCRdb's copy carries only in-frame clones and drops some. From that table come the V and J calls and clone size; the DNA was used to work out D and trimming. The sample holds 12,000 to 15,000 clones; roughly 79% are singletons and the top ten take roughly 13%. The germline V gene encodes CDR1 SGHNT and CDR2 YENEEA. The CDR3 is 15 amino acids. Trimming took 1 base from V and 7 from J, leaving 13 bases between them. The count of this clone is one.

The V call is TRBV11-3, the J call TRBJ2-2; no clear D gene. The source material was peripheral blood. The TCR was taken from a man between 60 and 75 years old with acute or convalescent COVID-19. CDR3 nucleotides: TGTGCCAGCAGCTTAGGAGCACAGAGAGACGGGGAGCTGTTTTTT. Protein product: CASSLGAQRDGELFF.